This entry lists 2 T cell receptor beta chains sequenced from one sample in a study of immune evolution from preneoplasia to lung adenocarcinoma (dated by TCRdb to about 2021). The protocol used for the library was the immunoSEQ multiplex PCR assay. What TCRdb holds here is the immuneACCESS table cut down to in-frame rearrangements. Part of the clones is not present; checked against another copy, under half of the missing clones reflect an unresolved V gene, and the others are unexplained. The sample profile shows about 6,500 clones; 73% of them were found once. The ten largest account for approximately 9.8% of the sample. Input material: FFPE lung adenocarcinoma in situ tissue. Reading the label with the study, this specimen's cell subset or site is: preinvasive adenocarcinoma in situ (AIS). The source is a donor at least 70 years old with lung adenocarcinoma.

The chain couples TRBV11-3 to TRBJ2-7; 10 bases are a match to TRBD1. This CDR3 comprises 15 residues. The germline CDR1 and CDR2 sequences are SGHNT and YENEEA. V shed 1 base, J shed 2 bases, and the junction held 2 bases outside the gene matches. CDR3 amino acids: CASSLAGQGPYEQYF. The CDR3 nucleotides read TGTGCCAGCAGCTTAGCGGGACAGGGGCCCTACGAGCAGTACTTC.

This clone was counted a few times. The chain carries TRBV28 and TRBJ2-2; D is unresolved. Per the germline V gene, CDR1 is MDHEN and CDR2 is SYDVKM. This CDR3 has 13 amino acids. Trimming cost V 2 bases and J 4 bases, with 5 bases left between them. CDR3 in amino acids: CASSLSSTGELFF. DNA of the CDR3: TGTGCCAGCAGTTTAAGCAGCACCGGGGAGCTGTTTTTT.